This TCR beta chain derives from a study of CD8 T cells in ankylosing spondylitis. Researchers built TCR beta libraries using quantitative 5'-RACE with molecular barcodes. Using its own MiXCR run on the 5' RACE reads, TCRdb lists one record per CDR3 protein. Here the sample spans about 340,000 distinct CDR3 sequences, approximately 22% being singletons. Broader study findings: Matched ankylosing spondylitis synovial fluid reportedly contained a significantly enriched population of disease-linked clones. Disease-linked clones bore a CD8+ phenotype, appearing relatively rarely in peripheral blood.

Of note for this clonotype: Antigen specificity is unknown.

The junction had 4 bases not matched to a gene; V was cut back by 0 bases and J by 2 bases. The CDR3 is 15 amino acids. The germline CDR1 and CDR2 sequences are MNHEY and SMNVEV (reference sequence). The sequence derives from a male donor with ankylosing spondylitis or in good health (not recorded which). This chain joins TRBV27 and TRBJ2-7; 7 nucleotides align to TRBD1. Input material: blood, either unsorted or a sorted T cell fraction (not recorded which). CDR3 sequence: CASSLSAGGPYEQYF. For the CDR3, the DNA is TGTGCCAGCAGTTTATCCGCAGGGGGACCCTACGAGCAGTACTTC.